This T cell receptor (beta chain) is from a study of CD8 T cells in Susac syndrome. This clonotype was counted between two and nine times. Its cognate antigen is unknown. With random hexamers, reverse transcription was performed on about 0.5 to 1 ug of RNA. The TCR beta CDR3 was amplified by immunoSEQ multiplex PCR across 54 Vbeta, 13 Jbeta. TCRdb reprocessed the immunoSEQ multiplex PCR reads with MiXCR, giving one entry per CDR3 protein. Here the sample spans 250,000 to 350,000 distinct CDR3 sequences, 70% to 90% being singletons. Study results and caveats: It was acknowledged by the study that relatively few individuals were included in its TCR sequencing and HLA analysis.

The receptor was derived from a human donor with multiple sclerosis. The sequencing sample was made of CD8+ T cells from PBMCs.

CDR3 residues: CASSLSNQGQVYEQYF. The CDR3 DNA reads TGTGCCAGCAGTTTATCGAACCAGGGACAAGTCTACGAGCAGTACTTC. V is TRBV27 and J is TRBJ2-7; weak D call: TRBD1 (6 bases). The length of the CDR3 is 16 residues. CDR1 is MNHEY and CDR2 is SMNVEV in the germline V gene (reference sequence). With 0 bases removed from V and 3 bases from J, the gap between germline ends came to 15 bases.